This T cell receptor beta chain was sequenced in a study of T cell responses to AZD1222 COVID-19 vaccine (dated by TCRdb to about 2021). Study-wide context: AZD1222 recipients with second doses at about 4 weeks or about 12 weeks were pooled, because spike-specific TCR depth and breadth did not differ between schedules. TCR sequencing covered 230 or so trial participants: 207 given two doses of AZD1222 and some 25 given two doses of MenACWY control vaccine. Trial participants were enrolled into age subgroups of 18-55, 56-69 and 70-plus years, which contained approximately 150, 30 and 60 TCR-sequenced participants, respectively.

Overall study results and their limits: The 56-69-year group was small, and its depth increase did not reach significance, likely because of low power. After two AZD1222 doses, spike-specific TCR breadth and depth were significantly higher than at day 0 and than in MenACWY recipients. Epitopes outside the regions mutated in the B.1.351 and B.1.1.7 variants were reportedly recognized by nearly half of the unique spike-specific TCRs. CD4 TCRs associated with the vaccine covered the entire spike protein, and the dominant responses were in regions 160-218 and 743-854. Because no day 14 peak-response samples were available, the repertoires could be characterized only after the peak T cell response. Conclusions about previously exposed vaccinees were limited because only 6 or 7 AZD1222 recipients were SARS-CoV-2 seropositive at baseline. Participants were mostly white British and included more females than males, and it was suggested by the authors that clonal diversity may have been underestimated.

Points on this clone: Its antigen target is currently unknown. No base quality information exists; no much larger clone differs at one position.

V is trimmed back by 4 bases and J by 7 bases, and the junction contains 9 bases that no gene match accounts for. The CDR3 starts with the cysteine, ends with the phenylalanine, and has 16 residues. Just the 48-base CDR3 DNA is kept, in frame starting at base 1. CDR1 and CDR2, looked up from the germline V gene, are MGHDK and SYGVNS. The CDR3 regions of human TCRbeta chains were analyzed by immunosequencing. On the authors' methods: Repertoire TCRs were checked for matches against a reference library of SARS-CoV-2-specific TCRs that had been generated using the MIRA antigen-specificity platform. Breadth was defined as the fraction of unique TCRs that were SARS-CoV-2-associated. Depth was defined as the fraction of total T cells that were SARS-CoV-2-associated. Using the MIRA data, each spike-specific TCR was assigned both to the spike region to which the TCR was reactive and to a CD4 or CD8 class. Log10-transformed breadth and depth values were compared by one-way ANOVA with Sidak's multiple comparisons tests. TCRdb holds this immuneACCESS table with in-frame rearrangements only. Some clones are missing; in checked studies, unresolved V genes explain under half, and the rest has no known cause. V and J calls and clone size are those listed in that table; D and trimming were worked out from the DNA. For this sample the table gives around 120,000 clones, of which around 94% were detected only once. Of the sample, about 3% falls within the top ten clones.

In the paper's terms, the time point label means: baseline before first vaccination. Vaccinee samples were obtained from the UK trials COV001 and COV002, which included a single-blind randomized controlled phase 2/3 trial of AZD1222 (ChAdOx1 nCoV-19) in healthy adults. For TCRbeta chain sequencing, PBMC samples were collected from trial participants at day 0 and at day 28 after the second dose. The receptor was isolated from an adult in good health. The rearrangement combines TRBV25-1 with TRBJ1-4; 10 central bases correspond to TRBD1. The sequences come from peripheral blood, collected on day 0 of AZD1222 vaccination. The CDR3 protein: CASSADRGRLVEKLFF. The DNA reads TGTGCCAGCAGTGCTGACAGGGGGCGATTAGTTGAAAAACTGTTTTTT.